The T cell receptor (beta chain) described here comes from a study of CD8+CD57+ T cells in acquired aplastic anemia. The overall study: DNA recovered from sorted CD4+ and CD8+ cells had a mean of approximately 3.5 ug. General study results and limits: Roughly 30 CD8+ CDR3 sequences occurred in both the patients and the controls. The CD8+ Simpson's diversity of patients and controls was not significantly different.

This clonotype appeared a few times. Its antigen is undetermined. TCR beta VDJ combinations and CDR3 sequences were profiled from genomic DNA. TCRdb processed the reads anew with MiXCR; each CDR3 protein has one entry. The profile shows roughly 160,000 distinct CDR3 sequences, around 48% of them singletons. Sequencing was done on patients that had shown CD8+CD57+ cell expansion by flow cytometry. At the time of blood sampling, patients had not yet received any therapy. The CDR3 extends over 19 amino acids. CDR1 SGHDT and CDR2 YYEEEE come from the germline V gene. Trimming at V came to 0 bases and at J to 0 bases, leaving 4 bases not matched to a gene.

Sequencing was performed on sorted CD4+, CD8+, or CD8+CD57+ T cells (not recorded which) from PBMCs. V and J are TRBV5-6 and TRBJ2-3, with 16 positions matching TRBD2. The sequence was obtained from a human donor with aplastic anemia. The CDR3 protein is CASSLEGLAGGFSTDTQYF. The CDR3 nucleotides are TGTGCCAGCAGCTTGGAGGGACTAGCGGGAGGGTTTAGCACAGATACGCAGTATTTT.